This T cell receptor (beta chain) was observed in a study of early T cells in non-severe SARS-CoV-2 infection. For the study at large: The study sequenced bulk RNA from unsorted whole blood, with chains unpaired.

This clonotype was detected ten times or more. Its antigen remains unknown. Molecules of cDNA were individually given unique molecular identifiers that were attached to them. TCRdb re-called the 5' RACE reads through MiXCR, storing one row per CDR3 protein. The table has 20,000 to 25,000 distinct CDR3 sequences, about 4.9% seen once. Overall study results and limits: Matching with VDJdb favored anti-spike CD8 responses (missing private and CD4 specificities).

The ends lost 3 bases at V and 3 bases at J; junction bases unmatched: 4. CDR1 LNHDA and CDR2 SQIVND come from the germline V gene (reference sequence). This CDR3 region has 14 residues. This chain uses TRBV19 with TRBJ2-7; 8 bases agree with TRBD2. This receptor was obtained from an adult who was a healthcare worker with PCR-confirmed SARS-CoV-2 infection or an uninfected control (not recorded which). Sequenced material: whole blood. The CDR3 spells CASSIFAGGYEQYF. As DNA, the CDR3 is TGTGCCAGTAGTATCTTCGCGGGAGGCTACGAGCAGTACTTC.